Presented here are 3 T cell receptor beta chains from one specimen sequenced in a study of OX40 agonist ivuxolimab in advanced cancers. The protocol was immunoSEQ multiplex PCR, while the TCRdb copy is restricted to in-frame clones and leaves out a portion. The sample has some 96,000 clones; 70% to 90% are singletons. The sample was CD4+ or CD8+ T cells sorted from blood, taken in a trial of the OX40 agonist ivuxolimab. These receptors originate from an adult with an advanced solid tumor such as melanoma, head and neck, liver or kidney cancer.

The chain employs TRBV29-1 and TRBJ2-7, with 13 positions matching TRBD2. With V trimmed by 3 bases and J by 3 bases, 5 bases remained unmatched. CDR1 and CDR2 from the germline V gene are SQVTM and ANQGSEA. The CDR3 runs 15 residues. The DNA of the CDR3 is TGCAGCGTTGATACGGGACTAGCGGGAATCTACGAGCAGTACTTC. This gives the protein CSVDTGLAGIYEQYF.

This clone was recorded once. The chain has TRBV7-8 and TRBJ1-3, with D unclear. The CDR3 contains 15 residues. Looked up from germline, CDR1 is SGHVS and CDR2 is FQNEAQ. V shed 0 bases and J shed 0 bases, with 6 bases lying between them. Here the CDR3 reads CASSLAQSSGNTIYF. DNA for the CDR3: TGTGCCAGCAGCTTAGCTCAGAGCTCTGGAAACACCATATATTTT.

The rearrangement links TRBV9 to TRBJ2-2; a possible D gene is TRBD2 (6 bases). Trimming took off 0 bases at V and 6 bases at J, with 15 bases between the two ends. CDR1 and CDR2 from the germline V gene are SGDLS and YYNGEE. There are 16 residues in the CDR3. CDR3 in DNA: TGTGCCAGCAGCGTAGTAGGGCCGGGGGAGGCCGGGGAGCTGTTTTTT. Translating gives CASSVVGPGEAGELFF.